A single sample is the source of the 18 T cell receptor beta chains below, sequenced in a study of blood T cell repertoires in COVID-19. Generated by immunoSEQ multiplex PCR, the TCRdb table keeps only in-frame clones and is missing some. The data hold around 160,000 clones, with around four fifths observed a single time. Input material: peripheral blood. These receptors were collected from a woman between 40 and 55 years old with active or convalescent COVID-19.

The CDR3 is CASSTAGVYNEQFF. The CDR3 region has the DNA TGTGCCAGCAGTACAGCGGGCGTCTACAATGAGCAGTTCTTC. The chain links TRBV6-5 to TRBJ2-1, with D perhaps matching TRBD2 (6 bases). Germline V gene sequence: CDR1 MNHEY, CDR2 SVGAGI. The ends were cut back, 5 bases at V and 3 bases at J, with 11 bases in the middle. The CDR3 runs 14 residues.

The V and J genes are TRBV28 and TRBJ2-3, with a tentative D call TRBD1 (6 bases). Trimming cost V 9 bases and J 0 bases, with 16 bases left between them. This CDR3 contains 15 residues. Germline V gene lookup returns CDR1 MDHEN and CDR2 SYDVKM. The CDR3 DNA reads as TGTGCCAGTGGGGGCCTCTCTTCTAGCACAGATACGCAGTATTTT. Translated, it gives CASGGLSSSTDTQYF.

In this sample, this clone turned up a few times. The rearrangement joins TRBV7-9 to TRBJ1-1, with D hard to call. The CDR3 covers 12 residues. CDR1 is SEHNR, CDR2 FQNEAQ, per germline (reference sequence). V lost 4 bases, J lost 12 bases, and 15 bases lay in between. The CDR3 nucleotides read TGTGCCAGCAGCTCACCGGGAGGGTCGCCTTTCTTT. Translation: CASSSPGGSPFF.

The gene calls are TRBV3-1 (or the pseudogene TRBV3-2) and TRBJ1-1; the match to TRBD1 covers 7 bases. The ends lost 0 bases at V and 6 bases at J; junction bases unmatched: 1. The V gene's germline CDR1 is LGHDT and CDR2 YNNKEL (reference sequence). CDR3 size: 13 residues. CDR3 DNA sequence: TGTGCCAGCAGCCAAGACAGGGGGGCTGAAGCTTTCTTT. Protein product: CASSQDRGAEAFF.

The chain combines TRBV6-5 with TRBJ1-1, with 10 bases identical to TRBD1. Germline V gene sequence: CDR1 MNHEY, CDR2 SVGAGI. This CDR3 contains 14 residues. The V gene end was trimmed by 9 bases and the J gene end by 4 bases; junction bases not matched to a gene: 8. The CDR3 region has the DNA TGTGCCAGTATGACAGGGGGCCCCAGCACTGAAGCTTTCTTT. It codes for CASMTGGPSTEAFF.

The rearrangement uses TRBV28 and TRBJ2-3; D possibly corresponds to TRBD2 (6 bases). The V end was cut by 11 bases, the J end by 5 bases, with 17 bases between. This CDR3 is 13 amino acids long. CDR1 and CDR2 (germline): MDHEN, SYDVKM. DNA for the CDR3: TGTGCCGGAGGGACTCCCCCCGGAGATACGCAGTATTTT. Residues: CAGGTPPGDTQYF.

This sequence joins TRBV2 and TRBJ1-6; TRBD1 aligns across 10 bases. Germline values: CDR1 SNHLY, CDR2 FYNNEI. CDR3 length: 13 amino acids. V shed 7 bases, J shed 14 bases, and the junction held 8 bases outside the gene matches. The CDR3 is CASTRTGGFTLHF. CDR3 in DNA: TGTGCCAGCACCAGGACAGGGGGATTCACCCTCCACTTT.

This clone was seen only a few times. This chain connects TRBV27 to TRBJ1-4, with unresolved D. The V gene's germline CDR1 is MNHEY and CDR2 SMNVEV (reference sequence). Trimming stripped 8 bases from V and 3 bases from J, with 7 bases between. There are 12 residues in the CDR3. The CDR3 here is CASSFPNEKLFF. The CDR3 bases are TGTGCCAGCTCCTTTCCTAATGAAAAACTGTTTTTT.

The CDR3 spells CASSFGPPGDTDTQYF. CDR3 coding DNA: TGTGCCAGCAGCTTTGGCCCTCCTGGAGACACAGATACGCAGTATTTT. The chain couples TRBV12-1 to TRBJ2-3; the table calls TRBD2, which could not be checked here. TRBV12-1 is given as a pseudogene. The length of the CDR3 is 16 residues.

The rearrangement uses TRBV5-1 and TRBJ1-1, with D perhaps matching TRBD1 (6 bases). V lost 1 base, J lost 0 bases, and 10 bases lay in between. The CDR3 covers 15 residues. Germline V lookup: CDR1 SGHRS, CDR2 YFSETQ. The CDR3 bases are TGCGCCAGCAGCTTGAGGACAGACATGAACACTGAAGCTTTCTTT. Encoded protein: CASSLRTDMNTEAFF.

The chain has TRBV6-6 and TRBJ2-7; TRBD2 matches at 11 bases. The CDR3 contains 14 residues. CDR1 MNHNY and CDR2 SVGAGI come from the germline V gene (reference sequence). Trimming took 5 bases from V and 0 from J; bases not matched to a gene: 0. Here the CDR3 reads CASSTSGGSYEQYF. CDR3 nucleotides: TGTGCCAGCAGTACTAGCGGGGGCTCCTACGAGCAGTACTTC.

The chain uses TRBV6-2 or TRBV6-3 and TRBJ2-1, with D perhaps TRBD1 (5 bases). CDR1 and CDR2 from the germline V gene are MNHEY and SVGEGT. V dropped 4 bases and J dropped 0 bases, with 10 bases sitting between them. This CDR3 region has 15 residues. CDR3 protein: CASSSGHPSYNEQFF. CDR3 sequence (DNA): TGTGCCAGCAGTTCTGGACATCCCTCCTACAATGAGCAGTTCTTC.

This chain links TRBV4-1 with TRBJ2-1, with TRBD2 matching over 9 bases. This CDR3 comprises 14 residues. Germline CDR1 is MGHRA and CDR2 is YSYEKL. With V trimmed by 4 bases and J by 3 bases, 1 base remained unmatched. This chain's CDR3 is CASSPSGDYNEQFF. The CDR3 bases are TGCGCCAGCAGCCCTAGCGGGGACTACAATGAGCAGTTCTTC.

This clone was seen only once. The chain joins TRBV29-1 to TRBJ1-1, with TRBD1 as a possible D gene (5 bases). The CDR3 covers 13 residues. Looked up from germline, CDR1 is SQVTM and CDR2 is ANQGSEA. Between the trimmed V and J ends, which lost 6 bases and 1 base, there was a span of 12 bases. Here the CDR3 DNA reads TGCAGCGTCCAGGGTAGAGCGAACACTGAAGCTTTCTTT. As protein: CSVQGRANTEAFF. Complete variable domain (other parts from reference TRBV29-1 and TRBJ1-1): SAVISQKPSRDICQRGTSLTIQCQVDSQVTMMFWYRQQPGQSLTLIATANQGSEATYESGFVIDKFPISRPNLTFSTLTVSNMSPEDSSIYLCSVQGRANTEAFFGQGTRLTVV.

CDR3 bases: TGTGCCTGGAAGATTCTAGCTTACGGGGAGCTGTTTTTT. Its translation: CAWKILAYGELFF. V usage is TRBV30 and J usage is TRBJ2-2; possible D gene TRBD2, 5 bases. The CDR3 is made up of 13 amino acids. Germline loops: CDR1 GTSNPN, CDR2 SVGIG (reference sequence). V lost 4 bases, J lost 7 bases, and 13 bases lay in between.

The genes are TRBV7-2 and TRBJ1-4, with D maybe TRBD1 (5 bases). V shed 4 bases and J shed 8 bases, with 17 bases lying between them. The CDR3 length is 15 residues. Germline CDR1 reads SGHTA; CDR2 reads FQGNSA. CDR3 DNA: TGTGCCAGCAGCTGGGGCCAGGGCCAGTCCGAAAAACTGTTTTTT. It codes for CASSWGQGQSEKLFF.

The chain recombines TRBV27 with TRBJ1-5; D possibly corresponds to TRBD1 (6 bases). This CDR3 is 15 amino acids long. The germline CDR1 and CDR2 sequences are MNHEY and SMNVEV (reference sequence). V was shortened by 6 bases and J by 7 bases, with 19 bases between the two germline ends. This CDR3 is CASSIGRATGQPQHF. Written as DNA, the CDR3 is TGTGCCAGCAGCATTGGCAGGGCGACAGGACAGCCCCAGCATTTT.

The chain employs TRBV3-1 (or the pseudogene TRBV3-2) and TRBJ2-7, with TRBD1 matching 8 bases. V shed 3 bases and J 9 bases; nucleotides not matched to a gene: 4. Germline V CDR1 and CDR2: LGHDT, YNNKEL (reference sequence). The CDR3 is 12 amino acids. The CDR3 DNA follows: TGTGCCAGCAGCCAGGCAGGGGGCAGGCAGTACTTC. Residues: CASSQAGGRQYF.